This is a list of T cell receptor beta chains from one sample in a study of CD8+ T cells in alopecia areata. Clones were sequenced by immunoSEQ multiplex PCR, and TCRdb holds only the in-frame ones, with some missing. The sample consists of under 200,000 clones, under 70% of them appearing once. The sample consisted of CD4+ T cells sorted from blood, taken at week 4, from a patient treated with tofacitinib. The receptors derive from a human donor with alopecia areata. The conserved cysteine and the conserved F or W are not part of the CDR3 here.

V gene,J gene,CDR3 protein
TRBV6-5,TRBJ1-1,ASSFDLTGMNTEAF
TRBV27,TRBJ2-7,ASSPLAGGPGEQY
TRBV29-1,TRBJ1-1,SVEGGIDTEAF
TRBV5-6,TRBJ1-5,ASSGRGTENQPQH
TRBV27,TRBJ1-6,ASSPPGHRNPLH
TRBV29-1,TRBJ1-6,SVRGAAQNSPLH
TRBV29-1,TRBJ1-1,SGRTGGTEAF
TRBV25-1,TRBJ1-6,ASSTQGGQGYSPLH
TRBV30,TRBJ1-5,AYARKTGGEGQPQH
TRBV28,TRBJ2-5,ASSLSGGETQY
TRBV5-6,TRBJ2-7,ASSLEMGDEQY
TRBV7-2,TRBJ2-5,ASIRDRGETQY
TRBV30,TRBJ2-3,AWSRGQAFTDTQY
TRBV2,TRBJ1-2,ASSPRTQAGNYGYT
TRBV9,TRBJ2-5,ASSSGHPGGTQY
TRBV7-8,TRBJ2-5,ASSLDRGRATQY
TRBV5-6,TRBJ1-6,ASSLLRDTYNSPLH
TRBV27,TRBJ2-5,ASSLSYQETQY
TRBV6-1,TRBJ2-2,ASSERQAGVGGELF
TRBV30,TRBJ1-6,AWSSSGGSPLH
TRBV5-1,TRBJ2-5,ASSRASGETQY
TRBV5-1,TRBJ2-5,ASSQTGETQY
TRBV25-1,TRBJ2-5,ASSESRETQY
TRBV5-6,TRBJ2-5,ASSLTSRETQY
TRBV7-2,TRBJ2-3,ASSPWTDTDTQY
TRBV15,TRBJ1-6,ATRGLWGDSPLH
TRBV30,TRBJ1-6,AWSTPGSPLH
TRBV5-1,TRBJ2-3,ASSLDQAYSTDTQY
TRBV4-2,TRBJ1-1,ASSQGTGGDTEAF
TRBV30,TRBJ1-2,AWSPFGGYT
TRBV5-1,TRBJ2-7,ASSFWTGSYEQY
TRBV6-5,TRBJ2-3,ASSYRLVDTQY
TRBV4-2,TRBJ1-2,ASSGVGTDSFGYGYT
TRBV14,TRBJ1-1,ASSQDRQGLAF
TRBV29-1,TRBJ1-1,SVGWGWTEAF
TRBV2,TRBJ1-2,ASSEGRPIHGYT
TRBV27,TRBJ2-7,ASSFGDRGYEQY
TRBV5-1,TRBJ2-7,ASSLQRGYEQY
TRBV7-9,TRBJ2-7,ASSLLLDRELREQY
TRBV5-5,TRBJ2-1,ASSIGLAGGEQF
TRBV11-1,TRBJ2-1,ASSSSLAGGRPEQF
TRBV9,TRBJ2-3,ASSVGTGTDTQY